Following are 32 T cell receptor beta chains from one sample sequenced in a study of blood T cell repertoires in COVID-19. Data came from immunoSEQ multiplex PCR; TCRdb stores just in-frame clones and leaves some out. This sample carries 310,000 or so clones, about nine tenths of them seen once, and the ten largest clones take 9.5% to 10%. What was sequenced was peripheral blood. The receptors were sampled from a man aged 25-45 years with COVID-19, enrolled during active disease.

The V gene is TRBV9, the J gene TRBJ2-7; D is unresolved. Trimming removed 0 bases at V and 0 bases at J, with 4 bases between. Germline V lookup: CDR1 SGDLS, CDR2 YYNGEE. The CDR3 contains 13 residues. CDR3 nucleotides: TGTGCCAGCAGCGTAGACAGCTCCTACGAGCAGTACTTC. Its translation: CASSVDSSYEQYF.

V is TRBV5-1 and J is TRBJ1-2, with TRBD1 matching 10 bases. After removal of 3 bases from V and 4 bases from J, the junction contained 6 bases not matched to a gene. The CDR3 runs to 15 residues. Germline-derived CDR1 and CDR2 are SGHRS and YFSETQ. The CDR3 bases are TGCGCCAGCAGCTGGGGACAGGGGAACGGCTATGGCTACACCTTC. It codes for CASSWGQGNGYGYTF. Filled out from reference TRBV5-1 and TRBJ1-2, the complete variable domain reads KAGVTQTPRYLIKTRGQQVTLSCSPISGHRSVSWYQQTPGQGLQFLFEYFSETQRNKGNFPGRFSGRQFSNSRSEMNVSTLELGDSALYLCASSWGQGNGYGYTFGSGTRLTVV.

This chain links TRBV7-2 with TRBJ2-7; TRBD1 matches 9 bases. The CDR3 totals 15 residues. Germline lookup yields CDR1 SGHTA and CDR2 FQGNSA. J lost 4 bases, V lost 0 bases, and 4 bases had no gene match. CDR3 sequence (DNA): TGTGCCAGCAGCTTAGCTACGACAGGGGGATACGAGCAGTACTTC. It specifies CASSLATTGGYEQYF.

The rearrangement joins TRBV20-1 to TRBJ2-3, with TRBD2 matching 13 bases. The V and J ends lost 5 bases and 1 base, in that order; junction bases with no gene match: 6. Germline lookup yields CDR1 DFQATT and CDR2 SNEGSKA (reference sequence). The CDR3 has 16 residues. DNA for the CDR3: TGCAGTGCTGGTGGACTAGCGGGGGCCCGCACAGATACGCAGTATTTT. It specifies CSAGGLAGARTDTQYF.

This clone has just a few counts. The chain is built from TRBV5-5 and TRBJ1-3; D is unresolved. CDR1 is SGHKS, CDR2 YYEKEE, per germline (reference sequence). Trimming took 0 bases from V and 0 from J, leaving 7 bases between them. This CDR3 comprises 15 residues. CDR3 residues: CASSLETDSGNTIYF. The CDR3 DNA is TGTGCCAGCAGCTTGGAAACTGACTCTGGAAACACCATATATTTT.

The chain couples TRBV5-4 to TRBJ2-5; the D gene is possibly TRBD2 (5 bases). Germline-derived CDR1 and CDR2 are SGHNT and YYREEE (reference sequence). V gave up 0 bases and J gave up 5 bases, with 11 bases separating them. There are 14 residues in the CDR3. The CDR3 loop is CASSLGGFGETQYF. The DNA of the CDR3 is TGTGCCAGCAGCTTGGGAGGGTTTGGGGAGACCCAGTACTTC.

The rearrangement links TRBV2 to TRBJ2-5, with D perhaps matching TRBD1 (5 bases). V lost 9 bases, J lost 2 bases, and 13 bases lay in between. This CDR3 comprises 13 residues. Germline V gene sequence: CDR1 SNHLY, CDR2 FYNNEI. The CDR3 DNA reads as TGTGCCAGTGGGGCAGGGTGGCAAGAGACCCAGTACTTC. Translating gives CASGAGWQETQYF.

The V gene is TRBV5-1, the J gene TRBJ2-5; D ambiguous. The CDR3 totals 15 residues. V lost 4 bases and J 1 base, leaving 14 bases between the germline ends. The germline gives CDR1 SGHRS, CDR2 YFSETQ. The CDR3 loop is CASSGSGGPQETQYF. DNA of the CDR3: TGCGCCAGCAGCGGCAGTGGTGGGCCCCAAGAGACCCAGTACTTC.

The chain is built from TRBV18 and TRBJ2-4; the match to TRBD1 covers 7 bases. This CDR3 spans 14 amino acids. J lost 5 bases, V lost 1 base, and 2 bases had no gene match. Germline V gene lookup returns CDR1 KGHSH and CDR2 LQKENI. The CDR3 loop is CASSPRDSENIQYF. CDR3 DNA sequence: TGTGCCAGCTCACCACGGGACAGTGAAAACATTCAGTACTTC.

The V gene is TRBV9, the J gene TRBJ2-7, with 7 bases identical to TRBD1. In germline, CDR1 is SGDLS, CDR2 YYNGEE. CDR3 size: 16 residues. Unmatched junction bases numbered 8, after V lost 0 bases and J lost 2 bases. CDR3 nucleotides: TGTGCCAGCAGCGTAGGGAAAGGGACAGCTCCCTACGAGCAGTACTTC. It is translated as CASSVGKGTAPYEQYF.

CDR3 sequence reads: CASSHGQLDEQYF. The CDR3 nucleotides read TGCGCCAGCAGCCATGGCCAATTGGACGAGCAGTACTTC. The chain links TRBV4-1 to TRBJ2-7; no clear D. Germline CDR1 is MGHRA and CDR2 is YSYEKL. There are 13 residues in the CDR3. Trimming took off 3 bases at V and 5 bases at J, with 11 bases between the two ends.

This chain joins TRBV9 and TRBJ1-1; D gene uncertain. Germline CDR1 is SGDLS and CDR2 is YYNGEE. V lost 4 bases and J lost 0, with 7 bases in between. The CDR3 consists of 13 residues. The CDR3 nucleotides are TGTGCCAGCAGCCTGACTTTGAACACTGAAGCTTTCTTT. Amino acids: CASSLTLNTEAFF. The whole variable domain, remainder taken from reference TRBV9 and TRBJ1-1, is DSGVTQTPKHLITATGQRVTLRCSPRSGDLSVYWYQQSLDQGLQFLIQYYNGEERAKGNILERFSAQQFPDLHSELNLSSLELGDSALYFCASSLTLNTEAFFGQGTRLTVV.

The chain combines TRBV28 with TRBJ2-1, with a tentative D call TRBD2 (6 bases). This CDR3 region has 15 residues. V was shortened by 7 bases and J by 7 bases, with 20 bases between the two germline ends. In germline, CDR1 is MDHEN, CDR2 SYDVKM. CDR3 loop: CASITPGRIPNEQFF. The CDR3 DNA is TGTGCCAGCATTACACCAGGGAGGATCCCGAATGAGCAGTTCTTC.

The CDR3 DNA sequence: TGTGCCAGCAGCTTATTTCGGTTGGCGGGCAATCAGCCCCAGCATTTT. Translation gives CASSLFRLAGNQPQHF. The rearrangement joins TRBV7-2 to TRBJ1-5, with D hard to call. CDR1 SGHTA and CDR2 FQGNSA come from the germline V gene. The CDR3 has 16 amino acids. The germline V and J ends were trimmed by 2 bases and 2 bases, with 13 bases remaining between them.

The count of this clone is one. This chain links TRBV3-1 (or the pseudogene TRBV3-2) with TRBJ1-5; D possibly corresponds to TRBD1 (6 bases). Germline CDR1 reads LGHDT; CDR2 reads YNNKEL (reference sequence). Trimming removed 1 base at V and 7 bases at J, with 14 bases between. The CDR3 runs to 15 residues. The CDR3 region is CASSQVMGGGQPQHF. Here the CDR3 DNA reads TGTGCCAGCAGCCAAGTAATGGGAGGGGGACAGCCCCAGCATTTT.

The genes are TRBV29-1 and TRBJ2-1; D is perhaps TRBD1 (6 bases). This CDR3 has 14 residues. V dropped 3 bases and J dropped 0 bases, with 9 bases sitting between them. Germline CDR1 reads SQVTM; CDR2 reads ANQGSEA. DNA for the CDR3: TGCAGCGTTGAGCAGGGGAGCTCCTACAATGAGCAGTTCTTC. This codes for CSVEQGSSYNEQFF.

This clone was detected only once. The genes are TRBV3-1 (or the pseudogene TRBV3-2) and TRBJ1-3; D is possibly TRBD1 (5 bases). The CDR3 is 19 residues long. Trimming stripped 0 bases from V and 6 bases from J, with 24 bases between. The germline CDR1 and CDR2 sequences are LGHDT and YNNKEL (reference sequence). Here the CDR3 DNA reads TGTGCCAGCAGCCAAGAAGGGTTGGCAGGGAAGGGAGGCGTAAACACCATATATTTT. Amino acids: CASSQEGLAGKGGVNTIYF.

The chain recombines TRBV11-2 with TRBJ1-1; perhaps TRBD1 as D (5 bases). From germline, CDR1 is SGHAT and CDR2 FQNNGV. Trimming pared 2 bases from V and 4 bases from J, leaving 17 bases between. The CDR3 is 16 residues long. For the CDR3, the DNA is TGTGCCAGCAGCTTAATTCGGGGTGGGGGGTTCACTGAAGCTTTCTTT. This translates into CASSLIRGGGFTEAFF.

This clone has just a few counts. J is TRBJ1-5 and V is TRBV7-9, with a tentative D call TRBD1 (5 bases). V lost 5 bases to trimming and J lost 6 bases, with 17 bases between them. The V gene's germline CDR1 is SEHNR and CDR2 FQNEAQ (reference sequence). The CDR3 has 15 amino acids. The CDR3 DNA is TGTGCCAGCAGCCCTACTGGAGGGGCCGGTCAGCCCCAGCATTTT. Translation: CASSPTGGAGQPQHF.

DNA of the CDR3: TGTGCCAGCAGCTTAGTTTATTCTAGCGGGAGGGCCCGATCCTACGAGCAGTACTTC. This sequence encodes CASSLVYSSGRARSYEQYF. This sequence joins TRBV7-9 and TRBJ2-7; 12 nucleotides line up with TRBD2. CDR3 length: 19 amino acids. J gave up 1 base and V 1 base, and 11 bases lay outside the gene matches. Germline CDR1 and CDR2: SEHNR and FQNEAQ (reference sequence). The whole variable domain, filled in from reference TRBV7-9 and TRBJ2-7, reads DTGVSQNPRHKITKRGQNVTFRCDPISEHNRLYWYRQTLGQGPEFLTYFQNEAQLEKSRLLSDRFSAERPKGSFSTLEIQRTEQGDSAMYLCASSLVYSSGRARSYEQYFGPGTRLTVT.

The chain carries TRBV18 and TRBJ2-1; 7 bases align to TRBD2. This CDR3 region has 16 residues. Germline V gene lookup returns CDR1 KGHSH and CDR2 LQKENI. J was trimmed by 3 bases and V by 1 base; bases with no gene match: 6. CDR3 region: CASSPRRLAVYNEQFF. CDR3 nucleotide sequence: TGTGCCAGCTCACCACGGCGGCTAGCGGTCTACAATGAGCAGTTCTTC.

The chain links TRBV11-3 to TRBJ2-3; 8 bases are shared with TRBD1. CDR3 length equals 13 residues. CDR1 and CDR2 (germline): SGHNT, YENEEA. J was trimmed by 6 bases and V by 1 base; bases with no gene match: 0. CDR3 sequence: CASSLGTGDTQYF. CDR3 nucleotides: TGTGCCAGCAGCTTAGGGACAGGGGATACGCAGTATTTT. Filled out from reference TRBV11-3 and TRBJ2-3, the complete variable domain reads EAGVVQSPRYKIIEKKQPVAFWCNPISGHNTLYWYLQNLGQGPELLIRYENEEAVDDSQLPKDRFSAERLKGVDSTLKIQPAELGDSAVYLCASSLGTGDTQYFGPGTRLTVL.

This rearrangement joins TRBV19 to TRBJ1-1; no firm D call. This CDR3 region has 13 residues. The V end was cut by 4 bases, the J end by 6 bases, with 12 bases between. From germline, CDR1 is LNHDA and CDR2 SQIVND (reference sequence). The CDR3 is CASSKRSLAEAFF. The CDR3 DNA is TGTGCCAGTAGTAAGCGAAGCTTGGCTGAAGCTTTCTTT.

The J gene is TRBJ2-7, the V gene TRBV5-8, with TRBD1 as a possible D gene (6 bases). Germline V CDR1 and CDR2: SGHTS, YDEGEE. Trimming took off 6 bases at V and 2 bases at J, with 18 bases between the two ends. The CDR3 totals 15 residues. The CDR3 nucleotides are TGTGCCAGCACCCGGACAGCGAAGGGAACCTACGAGCAGTACTTC. It yields the protein CASTRTAKGTYEQYF.

As for this clone: The same CDR3 is also encoded by other DNA sequences in this sample. The chain recombines TRBV10-3 with TRBJ2-7; TRBD2 matches 9 bases. The CDR3 is 14 amino acids. CDR1 and CDR2 from the germline V gene are ENHRY and SYGVKD. Losses at the gene ends were 4 bases for V and 3 bases for J; bases not matched to a gene: 4. The CDR3 spells CAISVSGGSYEQYF. The CDR3, as DNA: TGTGCCATCAGTGTTAGCGGGGGAAGCTACGAGCAGTACTTC.

J is TRBJ2-7 and V is TRBV4-2, with D maybe TRBD1 (5 bases). Germline V CDR1 and CDR2: LGHNA, YNFKEQ. This CDR3 spans 16 amino acids. V lost 1 base, J lost 3 bases, and 16 bases lay in between. CDR3 in amino acids: CASSQAQARANYEQYF. CDR3 in DNA: TGTGCCAGCAGCCAAGCGCAGGCCAGGGCGAACTACGAGCAGTACTTC.

This clone was observed a single time. The CDR3 loop is CASSFPGLAGPDTQYF. The DNA for the CDR3 is TGTGCCAGCAGTTTCCCGGGGCTAGCGGGCCCAGATACGCAGTATTTT. This rearrangement joins TRBV27 to TRBJ2-3; 8 nucleotides match TRBD2. The V gene's germline CDR1 is MNHEY and CDR2 SMNVEV (reference sequence). The CDR3 covers 16 residues. V gave up 3 bases and J gave up 4 bases; unmatched junction bases: 9.

The chain has TRBV29-1 and TRBJ2-1; D ambiguous. V was trimmed by 4 bases and J by 9 bases, leaving 22 bases between them. Germline CDR1 is SQVTM and CDR2 is ANQGSEA. This CDR3 spans 15 amino acids. The CDR3 is CSVALIPQSWAEQFF. Written as DNA, the CDR3 is TGCAGCGTTGCGCTAATCCCCCAATCGTGGGCTGAGCAGTTCTTC.

The rearrangement uses TRBV7-2 and TRBJ2-5, with a tentative D call TRBD1 (6 bases). Trimming shortened V by 5 bases and J by 4 bases, and 11 bases separated the two germline ends. Per the germline V gene, CDR1 is SGHTA and CDR2 is FQGNSA. The CDR3 length is 13 residues. CDR3 in DNA: TGTGCCAGCAGCCCCCTCAGGGGAGAGACCCAGTACTTC. Amino acid sequence: CASSPLRGETQYF.

V and J are TRBV10-3 and TRBJ2-7; 7 bases are a match to TRBD1. Per the germline V gene, CDR1 is ENHRY and CDR2 is SYGVKD. V trimming: 1 base; J trimming: 0 bases; junction bases outside the gene matches: 6. This CDR3 is built from 16 residues. The CDR3 region has the DNA TGTGCCATCAGTGAGTACAGGGGCCCTAGCTCCTACGAGCAGTACTTC. This encodes CAISEYRGPSSYEQYF.

This chain uses TRBV20-1 with TRBJ1-2; no clear D. Trimming took off 5 bases at V and 7 bases at J, with 8 bases between the two ends. Germline V CDR1 and CDR2: DFQATT, SNEGSKA (reference sequence). The CDR3 extends over 10 amino acids. In DNA, the CDR3 is TGCAGTGCTCCAGGCTTTGGCTACACCTTC. It codes for CSAPGFGYTF.

The CDR3 nucleotides read TGTGCCAGCAGCCTCCTAGCGGGAGGGCCTGGAGATACGCAGTATTTT. Translated, it gives CASSLLAGGPGDTQYF. This chain uses TRBV11-1 with TRBJ2-3; 12 bases align to TRBD2. There are 16 residues in the CDR3. V gave up 5 bases and J gave up 5 bases; unmatched junction bases: 8. CDR1 and CDR2 (germline): SGHAT, FQDESV (reference sequence).